The sequence of this T cell receptor beta chain was determined in a study of human T cells and chemical hapten exposure. Overall study context: Mostly female patients had alopecia areata, totalis or universalis. Small pooled library volume differences chiefly drove per-sample TCR yield variation. Study-wide findings and caveats: Patch test score was positively correlated with the counts of PT1 expanded TCRs.

Note on this clonotype: The antigen is undetermined.

Time point in this sample: patch test 1, 2 weeks after DPC sensitization. Treatment: therapeutic diphenylcyclopropenone sensitization with weekly scalp DPC. With 6 bases removed from V and 2 bases from J, the gap between germline ends came to 16 bases. Germline V gene lookup returns CDR1 LNHNV and CDR2 YYDKDF (reference sequence). The CDR3 extends over 15 amino acids. Original processing notes: With a range of 23,224 to 690,600, the median per sample was roughly 97,000 TCRs. TCRdb re-derived calls from the RACE reads in MiXCR, one entry per CDR3 protein. It is TCRdb's table, rather than the study itself, that gives the V and J calls and clone size. The sample yields some 350,000 distinct CDR3 sequences, under 9% seen once.

This material consisted of whole blood, taken in connection with sensitization to the hapten diphenylcyclopropenone (DPC). The chain employs TRBV15 and TRBJ1-1; D gene ambiguous. The clonotype was recovered from a woman under 30 with alopecia areata. Some clones in this sample may be carry-over from other donors' samples. The CDR3 nucleotides are TGTGCCACCAGACGGGTAGGCGTCCCCAACACTGAAGCTTTCTTT. It translates to CATRRVGVPNTEAFF.